Listed here are 23 T cell receptor beta chains from one sample, sequenced in a study of blood T cell repertoires in COVID-19. TCRdb's copy holds only in-frame clones and misses some; the assay was immunoSEQ multiplex PCR. The table has 200,000 to 250,000 clones, 83% seen once. Material: peripheral blood. These receptors all stem from a woman aged 25 to 39 with COVID-19, enrolled during active disease.

The chain recombines TRBV4-2 with TRBJ2-5; 9 positions match TRBD2. Trimming removed 2 bases from V and 0 bases from J; junction bases left unmatched: 1. The CDR3 is made up of 15 amino acids. The germline gives CDR1 LGHNA, CDR2 YNFKEQ. CDR3 coding DNA: TGTGCCAGCAGCCAACTAGCGGGAAACCAAGAGACCCAGTACTTC. Amino acid sequence: CASSQLAGNQETQYF.

The J gene is TRBJ2-6, the V gene TRBV2; 12 nucleotides match TRBD1. V dropped 3 bases and J dropped 4; count of bases not matched to a gene: 7. This CDR3 has 18 residues. The V gene's germline CDR1 is SNHLY and CDR2 FYNNEI. CDR3 protein: CASSEGTGGAPGANVLTF. The CDR3 coding sequence is TGTGCCAGCAGTGAGGGGACAGGGGGCGCGCCCGGGGCCAACGTCCTGACTTTC.

V is TRBV28 and J is TRBJ1-1; weak D call: TRBD1 (6 bases). The V end lost 4 bases, the J end lost 10 bases, and 16 bases lay between the germline ends. The CDR3 has 13 residues. Germline V gene data show CDR1 as MDHEN and CDR2 as SYDVKM. Here the CDR3 reads CASSSPQDSRAFF. CDR3 DNA sequence: TGTGCCAGCAGTTCACCTCAGGACAGCCGAGCTTTCTTT.

This chain links TRBV7-7 with TRBJ2-1; D gene unclear. The CDR3 spans 12 residues. V dropped 5 bases and J dropped 6 bases, with 8 bases sitting between them. CDR1 and CDR2 (germline): SSHAT, FNYEAQ (reference sequence). The CDR3: CASSPGGNEQFF. In nucleotides, the CDR3 is TGTGCCAGCAGCCCCGGTGGCAATGAGCAGTTCTTC.

In DNA form, the CDR3 reads TGTGCCAGCAGCTTTGGGACAGGCAATCAGCCCCAGCATTTT. As protein: CASSFGTGNQPQHF. The chain combines TRBV7-2 with TRBJ1-5; 7 bases align to TRBD1. The CDR3 contains 14 residues. Unmatched junction bases numbered 1, after V lost 3 bases and J lost 2 bases. The germline gives CDR1 SGHTA, CDR2 FQGNSA.

The sample holds a few counts of this clone. This sequence joins TRBV30 and TRBJ1-2; weak D call: TRBD1 (5 bases). Germline V gives CDR1 GTSNPN, CDR2 SVGIG (reference sequence). The CDR3 is 12 amino acids. Trimming took 4 bases from V and 7 from J, leaving 13 bases between them. The CDR3 DNA reads as TGTGCCTGGACCGAAGGGGCAGGTGGCTACACCTTC. It codes for CAWTEGAGGYTF.

The chain couples TRBV7-3 to TRBJ2-1; D may be TRBD2 (5 bases). The CDR3 is made up of 15 amino acids. The germline V gene has CDR1 SGHTA and CDR2 FQGTGA. V was shortened by 1 base and J by 0 bases, with 7 bases between the two germline ends. In DNA form, the CDR3 reads TGTGCCAGCAGCTTAAACGGGAACTCCTACAATGAGCAGTTCTTC. Its translation: CASSLNGNSYNEQFF.

J is TRBJ2-7 and V is TRBV7-2; tentative D call: TRBD2 (5 bases). Germline V gene sequence: CDR1 SGHTA, CDR2 FQGNSA. V was trimmed by 3 bases and J by 7 bases, leaving 25 bases between them. This CDR3 has 17 residues. CDR3 DNA sequence: TGTGCCAGCAGCTTTGGCGGCGGAGAGGGTGAAAAATCGGAGCAGTACTTC. Amino acids: CASSFGGGEGEKSEQYF.

A single count supports this clone. The gene calls are TRBV27 and TRBJ1-2; possible D gene TRBD1, 6 bases. Germline V lookup: CDR1 MNHEY, CDR2 SMNVEV (reference sequence). V was pared by 6 bases and J by 4 bases, with 12 bases between. The length of the CDR3 is 13 residues. The CDR3 sequence: CASSTTGPYGYTF. In nucleotides, the CDR3 is TGTGCCAGCAGCACAACAGGGCCCTATGGCTACACCTTC.

The genes are TRBV5-1 and TRBJ2-3; D gene unclear. Germline CDR1 SGHRS, CDR2 YFSETQ. The CDR3 is made up of 14 amino acids. The V end lost 2 bases, the J end lost 2 bases, and 9 bases lay between the germline ends. CDR3 coding DNA: TGCGCCAGCAGCTTTGTCGGTCCCACAGATACGCAGTATTTT. This sequence encodes CASSFVGPTDTQYF.

This rearrangement joins TRBV28 to TRBJ2-3; D is possibly TRBD2 (5 bases). The CDR3 covers 16 residues. CDR1 and CDR2 (germline): MDHEN, SYDVKM. V was trimmed by 5 bases and J by 7 bases, leaving 22 bases between them. The CDR3 DNA is TGTGCCAGCAGTCCTAATGAACTAGTGGCCAACTATACGCAGTATTTT. It encodes CASSPNELVANYTQYF.

The sample holds a few counts of this clone. The chain couples TRBV5-4 to TRBJ2-7, with 9 bases matching TRBD1. The CDR3 is made up of 15 amino acids. J was trimmed by 1 base and V by 1 base; bases with no gene match: 3. CDR1 is SGHNT, CDR2 YYREEE, per germline (reference sequence). The CDR3 nucleotides are TGTGCCAGCAGCTTGAGGACAGGGGAGTCCTACGAGCAGTACTTC. Translated, it gives CASSLRTGESYEQYF. The whole variable domain, filled in from reference TRBV5-4 and TRBJ2-7, reads ETGVTQSPTHLIKTRGQQVTLRCSSQSGHNTVSWYQQALGQGPQFIFQYYREEENGRGNFPPRFSGLQFPNYSSELNVNALELDDSALYLCASSLRTGESYEQYFGPGTRLTVT.

The rearrangement uses TRBV6-5 and TRBJ1-1, with a weak D call TRBD1 (5 bases). V was trimmed by 2 bases and J by 8 bases, leaving 6 bases between them. Germline V gene sequence: CDR1 MNHEY, CDR2 SVGAGI. The CDR3 has 11 amino acids. CDR3 sequence (DNA): TGTGCCAGCAGTTACAGACAGGAAGCTTTCTTT. Amino acid sequence: CASSYRQEAFF.

J is TRBJ2-2 and V is TRBV6-5, with 8 nucleotides matching TRBD2. This CDR3 is built from 15 residues. Germline loops: CDR1 MNHEY, CDR2 SVGAGI. The trim removed 2 bases at V and 4 bases at J, leaving 3 bases unmatched. The CDR3 DNA follows: TGTGCCAGCAGTTACAGCCGGGGGGGCACCGGGGAGCTGTTTTTT. Residues: CASSYSRGGTGELFF.

V gene TRBV6-5 combines with J gene TRBJ2-7, with TRBD1 matching over 7 bases. The length of the CDR3 is 16 residues. CDR1 is MNHEY, CDR2 SVGAGI, per germline. V shed 0 bases and J 5 bases; nucleotides not matched to a gene: 10. The CDR3 DNA is TGTGCCAGCAGTTACTCGGTGGGACAGAAAACCAACGAGCAGTACTTC. This codes for CASSYSVGQKTNEQYF.

The CDR3 loop is CASSDLAGYEQYF. In DNA form, the CDR3 reads TGTGCCAGCAGCGACTTAGCGGGATACGAGCAGTACTTC. The rearrangement joins TRBV13 to TRBJ2-7; 8 nucleotides match TRBD2. Germline V CDR1 and CDR2: PRHDT, FYEKMQ (reference sequence). The CDR3 sequence is 13 residues long. Trimming removed 5 bases from V and 4 bases from J; junction bases left unmatched: 4.

For the CDR3, the DNA is TGTGCCAGCAGCCTGCGGGGGGGCAATGAGCAGTTCTTC. Encoded protein: CASSLRGGNEQFF. The genes are TRBV13 and TRBJ2-1; 9 bases fit TRBD2. The CDR3 sequence is 13 residues long. Germline assignment: CDR1 PRHDT and CDR2 FYEKMQ (reference sequence). V dropped 5 bases and J dropped 6; count of bases not matched to a gene: 2.

The V call is TRBV2, the J call TRBJ2-7, with 11 bases lining up with TRBD2. CDR1 and CDR2 from the germline V gene are SNHLY and FYNNEI. Germline trimming cut 6 bases from V and 2 bases from J; bases unmatched to any gene: 18. The CDR3 has 19 residues. CDR3 in amino acids: CASRGRSGTSGRSTYEQYF. The CDR3 DNA is TGTGCCAGCAGGGGGAGATCCGGGACTAGCGGCAGATCTACCTACGAGCAGTACTTC.

The gene calls are TRBV14 and TRBJ1-2, with 10 bases identical to TRBD1. V lost 2 bases, J lost 4 bases, and 10 bases stayed unmatched. Germline V CDR1 and CDR2: SGHDN, FVKESK. The CDR3 totals 17 residues. In nucleotides, the CDR3 is TGTGCCAGCAGCCAAAGGACAGGGGGGATCTCAGGCTATGGCTACACCTTC. Amino acid sequence: CASSQRTGGISGYGYTF.

The gene calls are TRBV5-6 and TRBJ2-7, with TRBD1 matching 9 bases. Germline assignment: CDR1 SGHDT and CDR2 YYEEEE. The CDR3 totals 19 residues. J gave up 0 bases and V 5 bases, and 18 bases lay outside the gene matches. The CDR3 loop reads CASRNPVARDRDRSYEQYF. CDR3 nucleotides: TGTGCCAGCAGGAATCCGGTGGCCCGGGACAGGGATCGCTCCTACGAGCAGTACTTC.

The rearrangement joins TRBV15 to TRBJ2-1; 10 bases match TRBD2. Germline V gives CDR1 LNHNV, CDR2 YYDKDF (reference sequence). V shed 1 base, J shed 1 base, and the junction held 13 bases outside the gene matches. The CDR3 runs 20 residues. DNA of the CDR3: TGTGCCACCAGCAGAGCGAGGGGGGCTAGCGGGAGACAATCCTACAATGAGCAGTTCTTC. Encoded protein: CATSRARGASGRQSYNEQFF.

A few counts support this clone. This chain uses TRBV9 with TRBJ2-7; TRBD1 matches at 12 bases. The ends lost 0 bases at V and 2 bases at J; junction bases unmatched: 9. Germline V CDR1 and CDR2: SGDLS, YYNGEE. The length of the CDR3 is 18 residues. CDR3 nucleotides: TGTGCCAGCAGCGTAGCAGGGGGGGGACAGGGGGCCCCCTACGAGCAGTACTTC. This gives the protein CASSVAGGGQGAPYEQYF.

In DNA form, the CDR3 reads TGCGCCAGCAGCCAAGACCAAGGGGGTTTCACTGAAGCTTTCTTT. This encodes CASSQDQGGFTEAFF. The chain has TRBV4-1 and TRBJ1-1; D might be TRBD1 (6 bases). Germline V CDR1 and CDR2: MGHRA, YSYEKL. The CDR3 totals 15 residues. The V gene lost 0 bases and the J gene lost 4 bases, with 12 bases spanning the gap.